This paragraph covers one T cell receptor beta chain sequence. Generated by immunoSEQ multiplex PCR, the TCRdb table keeps only in-frame clones and is missing some. Among around 200,000 clones listed, less than 90% were seen once. The sample comes from a study of blood T cell repertoires in COVID-19. Germline V gene lookup returns CDR1 SGHVT and CDR2 SQSDAQ. V shed 5 bases, J shed 3 bases, and the junction held 18 bases outside the gene matches. This CDR3 has 19 amino acids. This TCR came from a woman in her 30s who had recovered from COVID-19. The chain employs TRBV7-4 and TRBJ1-5; 8 positions match TRBD1. Sequencing was done on a sample of PBMCs or T cells enriched from blood (not recorded which). The CDR3 DNA follows: TGTGCCAGCAGCCCCAGAGGTAGTTTGACAGGGGAACACAATCAGCCCCAGCATTTT. Translated: CASSPRGSLTGEHNQPQHF.